These 6 T cell receptor beta chains were sequenced from one sample in a study of regulatory T cells in long-lasting Graves disease. The time point here: newly diagnosed GD, antithyroid drugs for less than 3 months. RNA extracted from PBMCs served as the sequencing template. iRepertoire HTBI primers and Arm-PCR of CDR3 regions built TCR beta libraries. TCRdb analysed the multiplex PCR reads with MiXCR anew, one entry per CDR3 protein. The sample contains roughly 360,000 distinct CDR3 sequences, around 11% of which appear only once. This sample was also put to use in a study of T cells in Graves' hyperthyroidism and ophthalmopathy.

The sequences come from peripheral blood mononuclear cells (PBMCs), collected at new diagnosis, from a patient treated with antithyroid drugs. Receptor source: a woman younger than 30 with Graves disease.

In its sample, this clonotype was seen a few times. The chain is built from TRBV24-1 and TRBJ2-2; D gene ambiguous. The V and J ends lost 10 bases and 2 bases respectively, with 10 bases between them. The length of the CDR3 is 13 residues. CDR1 KGHDR and CDR2 SFDVKD come from the germline V gene. Written as DNA, the CDR3 is TGTGCCACTGCGGCTCCCAACACCGGGGAGCTGTTTTTT. It translates to CATAAPNTGELFF.

This clonotype showed up just a few times. The rearrangement uses TRBV19 and TRBJ1-5, with a possible D match to TRBD1 (6 bases). Per germline, CDR1 LNHDA and CDR2 SQIVND (reference sequence). V dropped 7 bases and J dropped 0 bases, with 13 bases sitting between them. CDR3 length equals 15 residues. For the CDR3, the DNA is TGTGCCAGTACGCGGGGGCTGTATAGCAATCAGCCCCAGCATTTT. Amino acid sequence: CASTRGLYSNQPQHF.

This clonotype was seen ten or more times. V gene TRBV7-2 combines with J gene TRBJ1-5; D gene ambiguous. Germline values: CDR1 SGHTA, CDR2 FQGNSA. The CDR3 totals 16 residues. V lost 5 bases and J lost 0, with 14 bases in between. In nucleotides, the CDR3 is TGTGCCAGCAGCCCCTTTAACGGTTATAGCAATCAGCCCCAGCATTTT. This codes for CASSPFNGYSNQPQHF.

This clonotype was recorded at least ten times. This rearrangement joins TRBV5-1 to TRBJ2-1; 13 bases agree with TRBD2. There are 16 residues in the CDR3. Germline V CDR1 and CDR2: SGHRS, YFSETQ. The V gene end was trimmed by 3 bases and the J gene end by 7 bases; junction bases not matched to a gene: 7. CDR3 residues: CASSSPGLAGQNEQFF. For the CDR3, the DNA is TGCGCCAGCAGCTCCCCGGGACTAGCGGGGCAAAATGAGCAGTTCTTC.

The chain couples TRBV29-1 to TRBJ1-2; D is undetermined. The V end lost 1 base, the J end lost 0 bases, and 18 bases lay between the germline ends. Germline CDR1 SQVTM, CDR2 ANQGSEA. The length of the CDR3 is 17 residues. This CDR3 reads CSVEVGTNPTSNYGYTF. The CDR3 DNA reads TGCAGCGTTGAAGTGGGCACTAACCCGACTTCTAACTATGGCTACACCTTC. The full variable domain, completed using reference TRBV29-1 and TRBJ1-2, is SAVISQKPSRDICQRGTSLTIQCQVDSQVTMMFWYRQQPGQSLTLIATANQGSEATYESGFVIDKFPISRPNLTFSTLTVSNMSPEDSSIYLCSVEVGTNPTSNYGYTFGSGTRLTVV.

The chain uses TRBV4-1 and TRBJ2-5; weak D call: TRBD2 (7 bases). The CDR3 extends over 18 amino acids. The V gene lost 1 base and the J gene lost 2 bases, with 20 bases spanning the gap. The germline gives CDR1 MGHRA, CDR2 YSYEKL. CDR3 region: CASSQGTRGGAGQETQYF. CDR3 DNA sequence: TGCGCCAGCAGCCAAGGGACTAGGGGGGGGGCGGGTCAAGAGACCCAGTACTTC.